Reported below is one T cell receptor beta chain. Its antigen is currently unknown. This sample was taken from a study of post-analysis software for immune sequencing data. Study context: The cohort encompassed relapsing-remitting, secondary progressive and progressive-relapsing multiple sclerosis disease courses. Study-level findings and limits: About five TRBV segments, including TRBV5-6, TRBV5-1 and TRBV20-1, were more frequent in patients than controls. Normalized Chao1 diversity in multiple sclerosis patients fell significantly below that of controls.

Germline V gene lookup returns CDR1 SGHTA and CDR2 FQGNSA. V dropped 4 bases and J dropped 5 bases, with 10 bases sitting between them. The CDR3 is 13 residues long. TCR beta libraries were prepared from cDNA with unique molecular identifiers. There were about 1 to 10 million T cells, and about 540,000 cDNA molecules came from them. MiXCR, applied by TCRdb to the PCR reads, yields one record per CDR3 protein. Of about 770,000 distinct CDR3 sequences in the sample, approximately 44% were seen once. This clonotype was obtained from a girl aged 10-17 years with multiple sclerosis. The sequenced sample was blood. The chain employs TRBV7-2 and TRBJ2-3, with TRBD2 as a possible D gene (5 bases). The CDR3 protein is CASSSTRRDTQYF. CDR3 nucleotide sequence: TGTGCCAGCAGCTCCACTAGGAGAGATACGCAGTATTTT. Full variable domain (outside the CDR3, taken from reference TRBV7-2 and TRBJ2-3): GAGVSQSPSNKVTEKGKDVELRCDPISGHTALYWYRQSLGQGLEFLIYFQGNSAPDKSGLPSDRFSAERTGGSVSTLTIQRTQQEDSAVYLCASSSTRRDTQYFGPGTRLTVL.